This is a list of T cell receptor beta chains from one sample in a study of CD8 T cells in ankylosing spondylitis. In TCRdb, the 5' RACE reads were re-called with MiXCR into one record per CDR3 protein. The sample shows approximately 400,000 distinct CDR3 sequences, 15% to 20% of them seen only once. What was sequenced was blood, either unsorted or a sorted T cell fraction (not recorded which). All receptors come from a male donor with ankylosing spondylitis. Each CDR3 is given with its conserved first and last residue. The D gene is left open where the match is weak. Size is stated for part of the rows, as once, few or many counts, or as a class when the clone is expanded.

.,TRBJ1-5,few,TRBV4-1,CASSQGSVGGVYSNQPQHF,TGCGCCAGCAGCCAAGGATCGGTTGGCGGGGTATATAGCAATCAGCCCCAGCATTTT
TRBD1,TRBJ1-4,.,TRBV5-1,CASSTPTGLDGEKLFF,TGCGCCAGCAGCACCCCGACAGGGTTGGATGGAGAAAAACTGTTTTTT
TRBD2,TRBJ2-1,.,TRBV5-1,CASSSTGGPLEQFF,TGCGCCAGCAGCTCAACGGGGGGGCCCCTTGAGCAGTTCTTC
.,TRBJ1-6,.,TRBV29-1,CSARRSYNSPLHF,TGCAGCGCCCGGAGATCCTATAATTCACCCCTCCACTTT
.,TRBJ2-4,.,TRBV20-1,CSAPGRLAKNIQYF,TGCAGTGCCCCAGGGCGTCTAGCCAAAAACATTCAGTACTTC
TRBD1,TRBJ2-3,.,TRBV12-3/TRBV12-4,CASSPDRGRTDTQYF,TGTGCCAGCAGTCCCGACAGGGGGCGAACAGATACGCAGTATTTT
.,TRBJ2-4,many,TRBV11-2,CASSLDPWEWAKNIQYF,TGTGCCAGCAGCTTAGATCCGTGGGAGTGGGCCAAAAACATTCAGTACTTC
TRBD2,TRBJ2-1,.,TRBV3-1,CASSQSGSTPYNEQFF,TGTGCCAGCAGCCAGAGCGGGAGTACCCCATACAATGAGCAGTTCTTC
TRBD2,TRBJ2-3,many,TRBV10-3,CAISDPSGGAGDTQYF,TGTGCCATCAGTGATCCCAGCGGGGGGGCAGGTGATACGCAGTATTTT
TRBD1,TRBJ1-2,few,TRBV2,CASSPGTGKTRRGYTF,TGTGCCAGCAGTCCCGGGACAGGGAAAACAAGGCGCGGCTACACCTTC
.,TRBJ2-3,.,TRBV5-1,CASSPTPRDYTQYF,TGCGCCAGCAGCCCAACACCCCGGGACTATACGCAGTATTTT
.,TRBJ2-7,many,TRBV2,CASSASVPYEQYF,TGTGCCAGCTCCGCCTCGGTCCCCTACGAGCAGTACTTC
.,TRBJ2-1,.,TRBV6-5,CASKDKHNEQFF,TGTGCCTCCAAGGACAAACACAATGAGCAGTTCTTC
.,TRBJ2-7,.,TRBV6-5,CASSYSKAALEQYF,TGTGCCAGCAGTTACTCGAAGGCAGCCCTAGAGCAGTACTTC
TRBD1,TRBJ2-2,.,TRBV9,CASSILPGGAGSGELFF,TGTGCCAGCAGCATACTACCAGGGGGCGCAGGGTCCGGGGAGCTGTTTTTT
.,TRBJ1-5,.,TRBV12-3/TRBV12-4,CASSLGGSDPQHF,TGTGCCAGCAGTCTGGGAGGGAGTGATCCCCAGCATTTT
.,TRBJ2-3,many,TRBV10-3,CAISAEATDTQYF,TGTGCCATCAGCGCGGAGGCGACAGATACGCAGTATTTT
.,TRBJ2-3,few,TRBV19,CASSPFLAKVTDTQYF,TGTGCCAGTAGCCCGTTTTTAGCGAAGGTCACAGATACGCAGTATTTT
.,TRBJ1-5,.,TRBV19,CASTSRGPQHF,TGTGCCAGTACCTCTCGGGGGCCCCAGCATTTT
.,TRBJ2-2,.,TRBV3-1,CASGESGGFTGELFF,TGTGCCAGTGGGGAATCAGGAGGGTTTACCGGGGAGCTGTTTTTT
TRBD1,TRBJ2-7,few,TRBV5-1,CASSLTTGVAYEQYF,TGCGCCAGCAGCTTGACAACAGGGGTAGCCTACGAGCAGTACTTC
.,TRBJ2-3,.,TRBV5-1,CASSLVLTTDTQYF,TGCGCCAGCAGCTTGGTTCTTACCACAGATACGCAGTATTTT
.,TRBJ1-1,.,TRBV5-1,CASSFVGTEAFF,TGCGCCAGCAGCTTTGTGGGCACTGAAGCTTTCTTT
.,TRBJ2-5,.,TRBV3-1,CASSPFQQTQYF,TGTGCCAGCTCGCCATTTCAGCAGACCCAGTACTTC
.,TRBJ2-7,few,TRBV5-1,CASSLDPGLPLEQYF,TGCGCCAGCAGCTTGGACCCGGGCCTCCCCCTGGAGCAGTACTTC
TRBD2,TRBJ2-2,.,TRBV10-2,CASSDLAGGPGELFF,TGCGCCAGCAGTGATCTAGCGGGAGGGCCCGGGGAGCTGTTTTTT
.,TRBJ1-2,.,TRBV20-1,CSARVEGGNGYTF,TGCAGTGCTAGAGTCGAGGGAGGGAATGGCTACACCTTC
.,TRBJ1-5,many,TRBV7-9,CASSLATPGGNQPQHF,TGTGCCAGCAGCTTAGCGACGCCTGGGGGCAATCAGCCCCAGCATTTT
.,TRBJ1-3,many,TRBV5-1,CASSLVGGNTIYF,TGTGCCAGCAGCTTAGTAGGTGGGAACACCATATATTTT
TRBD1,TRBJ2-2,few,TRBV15,CATSRKRDRNTGELFF,TGTGCCACCAGTCGAAAAAGGGACAGAAACACCGGGGAGCTGTTTTTT
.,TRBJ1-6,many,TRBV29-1,CSVRDAPAGGNSPLHF,TGCAGCGTTCGGGACGCGCCGGCCGGCGGTAATTCACCCCTCCACTTT
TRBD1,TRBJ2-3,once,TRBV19,CASSLGQGAPDTQYF,TGTGCCAGTAGTCTCGGACAGGGGGCTCCAGATACGCAGTATTTT
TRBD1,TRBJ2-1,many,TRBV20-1,CSAQDRDNEQFF,TGCAGTGCCCAGGACAGGGATAATGAGCAGTTCTTC